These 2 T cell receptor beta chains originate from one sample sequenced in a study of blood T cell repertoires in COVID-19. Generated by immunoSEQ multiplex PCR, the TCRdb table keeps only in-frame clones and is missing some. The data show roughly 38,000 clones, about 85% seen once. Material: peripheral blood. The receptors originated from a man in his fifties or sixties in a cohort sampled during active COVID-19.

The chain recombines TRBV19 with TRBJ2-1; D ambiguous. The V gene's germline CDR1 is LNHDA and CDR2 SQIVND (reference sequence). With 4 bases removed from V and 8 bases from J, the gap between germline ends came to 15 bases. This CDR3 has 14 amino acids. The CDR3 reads CASSTTLMSYEQFF. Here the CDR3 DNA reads TGTGCCAGTAGTACTACCTTGATGTCATATGAGCAGTTCTTC.

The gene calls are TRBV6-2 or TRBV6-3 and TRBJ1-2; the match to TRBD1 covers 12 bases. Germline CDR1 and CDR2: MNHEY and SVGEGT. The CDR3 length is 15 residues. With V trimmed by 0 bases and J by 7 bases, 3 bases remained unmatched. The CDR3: CASSYSGQGASGYTF. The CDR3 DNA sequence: TGTGCCAGCAGTTACTCGGGACAGGGGGCATCTGGCTACACCTTC.